This is a list of T cell receptor beta chains from one sample in a study of blood T cell repertoires in COVID-19. Repertoires were generated with immunoSEQ multiplex PCR, while TCRdb's copy carries only in-frame clones and drops some. The table records under 85,000 clones, 65% to 85% of them present only once. Sequenced material: peripheral blood. The receptors stem from a man aged 50-60 years with acute or convalescent COVID-19. CDR3s include the opening cysteine and the closing phenylalanine or tryptophan. The D gene is left open where the match is weak. Clone size is not always given. Where it is, it says once, few, many or a class for expanded clones.

abundance: -; d_gene: TRBD2; v_gene: TRBV14; len: 18; j_gene: TRBJ2-3; CDR3nt: TGTGCCAGCAGCCCATTAGCGGGAGGCCGTGTAAGCACAGATACGCAGTATTTT; CDR3aa: CASSPLAGGRVSTDTQYF
abundance: -; d_gene: -; v_gene: TRBV27; len: 13; j_gene: TRBJ2-5; CDR3nt: TGTGCCAGCAGTTTAGGGGCTCAAGAGACCCAGTACTTC; CDR3aa: CASSLGAQETQYF
abundance: -; d_gene: -; v_gene: TRBV6-5; len: 14; j_gene: TRBJ1-1; CDR3nt: TGTGCCAGCTCCTTAAGGGGCTCGAACACTGAAGCTTTCTTT; CDR3aa: CASSLRGSNTEAFF
abundance: -; d_gene: -; v_gene: TRBV7-2; len: 15; j_gene: TRBJ1-2; CDR3nt: TGTGCCAGCAGCTTAGCCTTACAGGGAAACTATGGCTACACCTTC; CDR3aa: CASSLALQGNYGYTF
abundance: -; d_gene: -; v_gene: TRBV9; len: 15; j_gene: TRBJ1-6; CDR3nt: TGTGCCAGCAGCGTAGCTACAGGGTTAACTTCACCCCTCCACTTT; CDR3aa: CASSVATGLTSPLHF
abundance: -; d_gene: TRBD2; v_gene: TRBV28; len: 17; j_gene: TRBJ2-3; CDR3nt: TGTGCCAGCAGTTTAAGCGGGAACTCCCCTAGCACAGATACGCAGTATTTT; CDR3aa: CASSLSGNSPSTDTQYF
abundance: -; d_gene: -; v_gene: TRBV7-3; len: 14; j_gene: TRBJ2-6; CDR3nt: TGTGCCAGCAGCACAGACTCTGGGGCCAACGTCCTGACTTTC; CDR3aa: CASSTDSGANVLTF
abundance: -; d_gene: -; v_gene: TRBV19; len: 18; j_gene: TRBJ1-1; CDR3nt: TGTGCCAGTAGTATAGGTGGTGGGTTTAGAGGGATGAACACTGAAGCTTTCTTT; CDR3aa: CASSIGGGFRGMNTEAFF
abundance: -; d_gene: -; v_gene: TRBV7-8; len: 16; j_gene: TRBJ1-5; CDR3nt: TGTGCCAGCAGCCCTTCCTGGGGGGGTTTCAATCAGCCCCAGCATTTT; CDR3aa: CASSPSWGGFNQPQHF
abundance: -; d_gene: -; v_gene: TRBV7-2; len: 15; j_gene: TRBJ1-5; CDR3nt: TGTGCCAGCAGCTTAGCAATCGGGGGCAATCAGCCCCAGCATTTT; CDR3aa: CASSLAIGGNQPQHF
abundance: -; d_gene: -; v_gene: TRBV14; len: 13; j_gene: TRBJ2-3; CDR3nt: TGTGCCAGCAGTCAACTACCAGGAGATACGCAGTATTTT; CDR3aa: CASSQLPGDTQYF
abundance: -; d_gene: -; v_gene: TRBV9; len: 16; j_gene: TRBJ2-3; CDR3nt: TGTGCCAGCAGCGCCTCCACCACCAGGATGATAGATACGCAGTATTTT; CDR3aa: CASSASTTRMIDTQYF
abundance: -; d_gene: -; v_gene: TRBV7-9; len: 12; j_gene: TRBJ2-2; CDR3nt: TGTGCCAGCAGGACGACTACCGGGGAGCTGTTTTTT; CDR3aa: CASRTTTGELFF
abundance: -; d_gene: -; v_gene: TRBV27; len: 12; j_gene: TRBJ2-1; CDR3nt: TGTGCCAGCAGTCCCAGATACAATGAGCAGTTCTTC; CDR3aa: CASSPRYNEQFF
abundance: -; d_gene: TRBD2; v_gene: TRBV5-1; len: 15; j_gene: TRBJ2-5; CDR3nt: TGCGCCAGCAGCTTGGTGGCGGGGGGGTCGGAGACCCAGTACTTC; CDR3aa: CASSLVAGGSETQYF
abundance: -; d_gene: TRBD1; v_gene: TRBV6-5; len: 14; j_gene: TRBJ2-7; CDR3nt: TGTGCCAGCAGTTACTTACAGGGGGCAGGAGAGCAGTACTTC; CDR3aa: CASSYLQGAGEQYF
abundance: once; d_gene: TRBD2; v_gene: TRBV5-1; len: 15; j_gene: TRBJ2-1; CDR3nt: TGCGCCAGCAGCTTGCTAGCGGGGTCCTACAATGAGCAGTTCTTC; CDR3aa: CASSLLAGSYNEQFF
abundance: -; d_gene: TRBD2; v_gene: TRBV7-6; len: 19; j_gene: TRBJ2-5; CDR3nt: TGTGCCAGCAGTCCTGGGGGGGGATACCATTTAGCGGGAGAAGAGACCCAGTACTTC; CDR3aa: CASSPGGGYHLAGEETQYF
abundance: few; d_gene: TRBD1; v_gene: TRBV5-1; len: 14; j_gene: TRBJ2-7; CDR3nt: TGCGCCAGCAGCTGGCAGGGACAGTCCGACGAGCAGTACTTC; CDR3aa: CASSWQGQSDEQYF
abundance: -; d_gene: TRBD1; v_gene: TRBV14; len: 13; j_gene: TRBJ1-2; CDR3nt: TGTGCCAGCAGTCTACAGGGGGGTAACGGCTACACCTTC; CDR3aa: CASSLQGGNGYTF
abundance: -; d_gene: -; v_gene: TRBV6-5; len: 16; j_gene: TRBJ2-3; CDR3nt: TGTGCCAGCAGTTACTCTACTAGCCCTAGCACAGATACGCAGTATTTT; CDR3aa: CASSYSTSPSTDTQYF
abundance: once; d_gene: TRBD2; v_gene: TRBV27; len: 16; j_gene: TRBJ2-1; CDR3nt: TGTGCCAGCGGTCCGACCGGGACTAGCGGGAGATCGGGGCAGTTCTTC; CDR3aa: CASGPTGTSGRSGQFF
abundance: -; d_gene: -; v_gene: TRBV13; len: 14; j_gene: TRBJ2-3; CDR3nt: TGTGCCAGCAGCTTGGGGGGGGGCCTAGATACGCAGTATTTT; CDR3aa: CASSLGGGLDTQYF
abundance: -; d_gene: TRBD1; v_gene: TRBV6-5; len: 14; j_gene: TRBJ2-7; CDR3nt: TGTGCCAGCAGGAAGGGACAGCATACCTACGAGCAGTACTTC; CDR3aa: CASRKGQHTYEQYF
abundance: -; d_gene: -; v_gene: TRBV10-2; len: 16; j_gene: TRBJ2-1; CDR3nt: TGCGCCAGCAGTGAGACTAGCAGAGGTCTCTACAATGAGCAGTTCTTC; CDR3aa: CASSETSRGLYNEQFF
abundance: -; d_gene: -; v_gene: TRBV30; len: 13; j_gene: TRBJ1-2; CDR3nt: TGTGCCTGGAGCCAACAGGAAAACTATGGCTACACCTTC; CDR3aa: CAWSQQENYGYTF
abundance: once; d_gene: -; v_gene: TRBV7-2; len: 14; j_gene: TRBJ1-4; CDR3nt: TGTGCCAGCAGCACCTCACAGGGAAGTGAAAAACTGTTTTTT; CDR3aa: CASSTSQGSEKLFF
abundance: -; d_gene: -; v_gene: TRBV7-2; len: 16; j_gene: TRBJ1-1; CDR3nt: TGTGCCAGCAGCTTAGCCGGTTTGGGGGCAAACACTGAAGCTTTCTTT; CDR3aa: CASSLAGLGANTEAFF
abundance: once; d_gene: -; v_gene: TRBV27; len: 13; j_gene: TRBJ2-7; CDR3nt: TGTGCCAGCAGTTACCGCTACCGGGTCGAGCAGTACTTC; CDR3aa: CASSYRYRVEQYF
abundance: -; d_gene: -; v_gene: TRBV29-1; len: 12; j_gene: TRBJ2-1; CDR3nt: TGCAGCGCCTACAGGCCGTCCCAGGAGCAGTTCTTC; CDR3aa: CSAYRPSQEQFF
abundance: -; d_gene: TRBD1; v_gene: TRBV29-1; len: 12; j_gene: TRBJ2-1; CDR3nt: TGCAGCGTTAACAGGGGACCCAATGAGCAGTTCTTC; CDR3aa: CSVNRGPNEQFF
abundance: once; d_gene: TRBD1; v_gene: TRBV28; len: 15; j_gene: TRBJ2-1; CDR3nt: TGTGCCAGCAACCCATCGGGACAGGGATACAATGAGCAGTTCTTC; CDR3aa: CASNPSGQGYNEQFF
abundance: -; d_gene: -; v_gene: TRBV14; len: 15; j_gene: TRBJ2-2; CDR3nt: TGTGCCAGCAGCCAAGATTGGCAGAACACCGGGGAGCTGTTTTTT; CDR3aa: CASSQDWQNTGELFF
abundance: -; d_gene: -; v_gene: TRBV29-1; len: 16; j_gene: TRBJ1-4; CDR3nt: TGCAGCGTTGAAGATGGCGGGGCAGGGTGGGATGAAAAACTGTTTTTT; CDR3aa: CSVEDGGAGWDEKLFF
abundance: once; d_gene: TRBD1; v_gene: TRBV5-5; len: 18; j_gene: TRBJ1-5; CDR3nt: TGTGCCAGCAGCCCAAGGGGACAGGGGGATTATAGCAATCAGCCCCAGCATTTT; CDR3aa: CASSPRGQGDYSNQPQHF
abundance: -; d_gene: TRBD1; v_gene: TRBV19; len: 16; j_gene: TRBJ1-5; CDR3nt: TGTGCCAGTAGTATCCTTAGACAGGGAGGCAATCAGCCCCAGCATTTT; CDR3aa: CASSILRQGGNQPQHF
abundance: -; d_gene: -; v_gene: TRBV7-2; len: 16; j_gene: TRBJ1-4; CDR3nt: TGTGCCAGCAGCTTAAATAGCGGGGGGCAGAGTAATAAACTGTTTTTT; CDR3aa: CASSLNSGGQSNKLFF
abundance: -; d_gene: -; v_gene: TRBV10-3; len: 13; j_gene: TRBJ2-7; CDR3nt: TGTGCCATCAGTGAGGGGCAGACCTACGAGCAGTACTTC; CDR3aa: CAISEGQTYEQYF
abundance: -; d_gene: TRBD2; v_gene: TRBV7-8; len: 17; j_gene: TRBJ2-1; CDR3nt: TGTGCCAGCAGCCTTACTAGCGGGGGGGCTTCTATCAATGAGCAGTTCTTC; CDR3aa: CASSLTSGGASINEQFF
abundance: -; d_gene: TRBD2; v_gene: TRBV5-4; len: 16; j_gene: TRBJ2-1; CDR3nt: TGTGCCAGCAGTCATGGACTAGCGGGGAAATACAATGAGCAGTTCTTC; CDR3aa: CASSHGLAGKYNEQFF
abundance: few; d_gene: TRBD1; v_gene: TRBV16; len: 17; j_gene: TRBJ1-5; CDR3nt: TGTGCCAGCAGCCTACTGACAGGGGAGTGGGTTAGTCAGCCCCAGCATTTT; CDR3aa: CASSLLTGEWVSQPQHF
abundance: -; d_gene: TRBD2; v_gene: TRBV7-9; len: 18; j_gene: TRBJ2-5; CDR3nt: TGTGCCAGCAGCCCCGGGACTAGCGGGAGGGCCGGGTCGGAGACCCAGTACTTC; CDR3aa: CASSPGTSGRAGSETQYF
abundance: once; d_gene: TRBD1; v_gene: TRBV7-2; len: 14; j_gene: TRBJ2-5; CDR3nt: TGTGCCAGCAGCCAACGACAGGGTCAAGAGACCCAGTACTTC; CDR3aa: CASSQRQGQETQYF
abundance: -; d_gene: TRBD2; v_gene: TRBV10-3; len: 15; j_gene: TRBJ2-2; CDR3nt: TGTGCCATCAGTGGGAGGCGGGAGACCACCGGGGAGCTGTTTTTT; CDR3aa: CAISGRRETTGELFF
abundance: -; d_gene: TRBD2; v_gene: TRBV5-4; len: 15; j_gene: TRBJ2-1; CDR3nt: TGTGCCAGCAGCAGAACTAGCGACTCCTACAATGAGCAGTTCTTC; CDR3aa: CASSRTSDSYNEQFF
abundance: -; d_gene: -; v_gene: TRBV28; len: 12; j_gene: TRBJ1-5; CDR3nt: TGTGCCAGCAGGGGGCCGAATCAGCCCCAGCATTTT; CDR3aa: CASRGPNQPQHF
abundance: -; d_gene: -; v_gene: TRBV7-2; len: 15; j_gene: TRBJ1-1; CDR3nt: TGTGCCAGCACCCCTCAACAGGGTTTGGGCACTGAAGCTTTCTTT; CDR3aa: CASTPQQGLGTEAFF
abundance: once; d_gene: -; v_gene: TRBV18; len: 14; j_gene: TRBJ2-1; CDR3nt: TGTGCCAGCTCCCTGGACAGACAAAACAATGAGCAGTTCTTC; CDR3aa: CASSLDRQNNEQFF
abundance: once; d_gene: TRBD1; v_gene: TRBV5-4; len: 14; j_gene: TRBJ1-1; CDR3nt: TGTGCCAGCAGCCAAAGGACAGGGGGCGCCGAGGCTTTCTTT; CDR3aa: CASSQRTGGAEAFF
abundance: -; d_gene: TRBD1; v_gene: TRBV7-2; len: 15; j_gene: TRBJ1-2; CDR3nt: TGTGCCAGCACCGGGACAGGACCCTTGGGGTATGGCTACACCTTC; CDR3aa: CASTGTGPLGYGYTF
abundance: -; d_gene: TRBD1; v_gene: TRBV10-3; len: 13; j_gene: TRBJ1-1; CDR3nt: TGTGCCATCAGTGGTGGACAGGGTTTTGAAGCTTTCTTT; CDR3aa: CAISGGQGFEAFF
abundance: -; d_gene: -; v_gene: TRBV7-2; len: 14; j_gene: TRBJ1-1; CDR3nt: TGTGCCAGCAGCTTACCCCGGGGGAACACTGAAGCTTTCTTT; CDR3aa: CASSLPRGNTEAFF
abundance: -; d_gene: -; v_gene: TRBV4-2; len: 16; j_gene: TRBJ2-1; CDR3nt: TGTGCCAGCAGCCAAGCATCACCGGCAGGGCAAAATGAGCAGTTCTTC; CDR3aa: CASSQASPAGQNEQFF
abundance: -; d_gene: TRBD2; v_gene: TRBV28; len: 12; j_gene: TRBJ2-1; CDR3nt: TGTGCCAGCAGTCCCACGCGGGGGAGTCGGTTCTTC; CDR3aa: CASSPTRGSRFF
abundance: -; d_gene: TRBD2; v_gene: TRBV4-2; len: 15; j_gene: TRBJ2-1; CDR3nt: TGTGCCAGCAGCCAAATATCTAGCGGGGGGTATGAGCAGTTCTTC; CDR3aa: CASSQISSGGYEQFF
abundance: -; d_gene: TRBD1; v_gene: TRBV28; len: 13; j_gene: TRBJ2-3; CDR3nt: TGTGCCACGACAGGGGGCTTCACAGATACGCAGTATTTT; CDR3aa: CATTGGFTDTQYF
abundance: -; d_gene: TRBD2; v_gene: TRBV9; len: 15; j_gene: TRBJ2-1; CDR3nt: TGTGCCAGCAGCGTAGGCGGGAGTATTGACAATGAGCAGTTCTTC; CDR3aa: CASSVGGSIDNEQFF
abundance: -; d_gene: -; v_gene: TRBV7-3; len: 12; j_gene: TRBJ2-2; CDR3nt: TGTGCCAGCAGCCCAAGGGGAGGGGAGCTGTTTTTT; CDR3aa: CASSPRGGELFF
abundance: -; d_gene: TRBD2; v_gene: TRBV5-1; len: 15; j_gene: TRBJ2-1; CDR3nt: TGCGCCAGCAAGGCTAGCGGGGATTCCTACAATGAGCAGTTCTTC; CDR3aa: CASKASGDSYNEQFF
abundance: -; d_gene: -; v_gene: TRBV9; len: 16; j_gene: TRBJ2-1; CDR3nt: TGTGCCAGCAGCGCCGGAAGCGGGCCCCCTTACAATGAGCAGTTCTTC; CDR3aa: CASSAGSGPPYNEQFF